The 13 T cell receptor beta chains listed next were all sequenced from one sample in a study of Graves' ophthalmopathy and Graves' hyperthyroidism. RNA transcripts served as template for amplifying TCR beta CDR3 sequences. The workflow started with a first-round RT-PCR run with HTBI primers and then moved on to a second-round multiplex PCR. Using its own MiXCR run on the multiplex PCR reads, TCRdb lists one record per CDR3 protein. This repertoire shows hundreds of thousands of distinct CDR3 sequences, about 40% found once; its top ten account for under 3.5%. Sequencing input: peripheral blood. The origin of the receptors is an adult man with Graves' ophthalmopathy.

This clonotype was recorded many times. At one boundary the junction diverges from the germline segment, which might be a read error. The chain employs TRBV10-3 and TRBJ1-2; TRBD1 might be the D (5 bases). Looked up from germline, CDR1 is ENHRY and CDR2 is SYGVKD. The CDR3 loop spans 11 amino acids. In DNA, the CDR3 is TGTGCCAGCAGTTACGAGGGGGGCTACACCTTC. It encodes CASSYEGGYTF.

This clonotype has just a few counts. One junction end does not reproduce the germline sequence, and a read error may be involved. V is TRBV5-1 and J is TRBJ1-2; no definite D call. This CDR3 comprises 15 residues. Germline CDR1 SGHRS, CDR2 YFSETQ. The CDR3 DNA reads TGCGCCAGCAGTTTGGATCCGGGTCTAAACTATGGCTACACCTTC. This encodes CASSLDPGLNYGYTF.

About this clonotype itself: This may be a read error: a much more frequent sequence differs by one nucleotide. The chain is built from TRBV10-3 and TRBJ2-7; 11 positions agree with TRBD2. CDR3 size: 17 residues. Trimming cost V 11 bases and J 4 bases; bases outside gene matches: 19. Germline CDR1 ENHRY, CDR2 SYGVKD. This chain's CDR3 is CAGSTLTTSGSGYEQYF. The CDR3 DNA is TGTGCCGGCAGCACCCTCACCACTAGCGGGAGTGGTTACGAGCAGTACTTC.

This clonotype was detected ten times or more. CDR3 in DNA: TGTGCCAGCAGGATGGGGCCTAGCGGTCAAGAGACCCAGTACTTC. Translated: CASRMGPSGQETQYF. The V and J genes are TRBV7-2 and TRBJ2-5; TRBD2 aligns across 7 bases. Germline-derived CDR1 and CDR2 are SGHTA and FQGNSA. CDR3 size: 15 residues. J gave up 2 bases and V 6 bases, and 9 bases lay outside the gene matches.

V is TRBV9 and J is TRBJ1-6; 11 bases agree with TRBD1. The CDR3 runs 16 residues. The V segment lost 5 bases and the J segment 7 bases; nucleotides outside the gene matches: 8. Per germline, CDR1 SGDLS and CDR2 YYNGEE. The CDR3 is CASSPGQGAWNSPLHF. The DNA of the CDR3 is TGTGCCAGCAGTCCCGGACAGGGGGCCTGGAATTCACCCCTCCACTTT.

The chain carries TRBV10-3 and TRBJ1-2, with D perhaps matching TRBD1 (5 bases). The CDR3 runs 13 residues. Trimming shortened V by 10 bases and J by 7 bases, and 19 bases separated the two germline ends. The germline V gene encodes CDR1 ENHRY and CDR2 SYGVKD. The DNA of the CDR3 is TGTGCCAGCATTTCAAAGGGGCGCGGTGGCTACACCTTC. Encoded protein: CASISKGRGGYTF.

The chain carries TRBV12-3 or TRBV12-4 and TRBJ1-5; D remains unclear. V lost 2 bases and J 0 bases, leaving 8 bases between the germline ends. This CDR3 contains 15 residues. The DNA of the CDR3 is TGTGCCAGCAGTTTAAAGGGATATAGCAATCAGCCCCAGCATTTT. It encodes CASSLKGYSNQPQHF.

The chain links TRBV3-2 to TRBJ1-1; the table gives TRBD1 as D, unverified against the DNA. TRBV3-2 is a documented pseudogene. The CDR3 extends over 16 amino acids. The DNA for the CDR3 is TGTGCCAGCAGCCAAGTTCATACAGGGAGGAACACTGAAGCTTTCTTT. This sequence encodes CASSQVHTGRNTEAFF.

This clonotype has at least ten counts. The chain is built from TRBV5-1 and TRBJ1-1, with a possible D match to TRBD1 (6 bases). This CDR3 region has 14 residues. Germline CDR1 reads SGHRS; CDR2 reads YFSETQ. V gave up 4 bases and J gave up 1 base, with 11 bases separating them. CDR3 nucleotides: TGCGCCAGCAGCAGCCGGACAGCGAACACTGAAGCTTTCTTT. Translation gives CASSSRTANTEAFF.

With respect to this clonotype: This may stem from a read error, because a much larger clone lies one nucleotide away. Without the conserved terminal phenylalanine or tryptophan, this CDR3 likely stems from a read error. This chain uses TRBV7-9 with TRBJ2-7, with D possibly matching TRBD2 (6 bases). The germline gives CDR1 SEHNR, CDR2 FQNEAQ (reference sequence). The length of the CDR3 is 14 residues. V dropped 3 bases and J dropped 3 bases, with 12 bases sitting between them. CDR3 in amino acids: CASSFEGRRYEQYL. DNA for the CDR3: TGTGCCAGCAGCTTTGAAGGGAGGCGCTACGAGCAGTACCTC.

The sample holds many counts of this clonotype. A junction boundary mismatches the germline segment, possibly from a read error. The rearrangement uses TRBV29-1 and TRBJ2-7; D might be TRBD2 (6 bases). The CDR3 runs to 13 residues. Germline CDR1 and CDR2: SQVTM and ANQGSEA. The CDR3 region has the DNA TGCAGCATTGAAGGCAGGGCCGGGGGCGAGCAGTACTTC. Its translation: CSIEGRAGGEQYF.

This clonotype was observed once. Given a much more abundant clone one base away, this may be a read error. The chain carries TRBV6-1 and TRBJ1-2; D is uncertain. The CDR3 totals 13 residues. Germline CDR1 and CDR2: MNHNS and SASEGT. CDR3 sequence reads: CAISYGRNYGYTF. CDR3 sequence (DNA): TGTGCCATCAGTTACGGCAGAAACTATGGCTACACCTTC.

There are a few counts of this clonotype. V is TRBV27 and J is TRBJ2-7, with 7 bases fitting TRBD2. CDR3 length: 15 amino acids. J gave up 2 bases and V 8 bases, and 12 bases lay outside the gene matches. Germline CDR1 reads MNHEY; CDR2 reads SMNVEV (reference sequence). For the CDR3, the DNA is TGTGCCAGCTCCTTTGTGCGGGAGATACCCTACGAGCAGTACTTC. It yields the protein CASSFVREIPYEQYF.